One T cell receptor beta chain is described in this entry. Data came from immunoSEQ multiplex PCR; TCRdb stores just in-frame clones and leaves some out. The top ten hold around 4.5% of the sample, which has approximately 97,000 clones, more than 75% seen once. The source of the sample is a study of blood T cell repertoires in COVID-19. Study context: Sample material is recorded as cDNA or gDNA derived from T cells, B-cell-depleted T cells, or PBMCs.

The CDR3 extends over 16 amino acids. The V gene's germline CDR1 is WSHSY and CDR2 SAAADI. The V segment lost 0 bases and the J segment 2 bases; nucleotides outside the gene matches: 6. This TCR derives from a human donor in a cohort sampled during active COVID-19. The chain joins TRBV10-2 to TRBJ1-2; 7 positions agree with TRBD1. The specimen sequenced was peripheral blood. CDR3 loop: CASSESRQGVNYGYTF. In DNA form, the CDR3 reads TGCGCCAGCAGTGAGTCCCGACAGGGTGTGAACTATGGCTACACCTTC.